This T cell receptor beta chain was recovered during a study of cytomegalovirus exposure and HLA in healthy donors. Study results and caveats: In a later analysis, at a false discovery rate of 0.05, 15,000 to 20,000 TCR beta sequences matched HLA alleles.

The PCR contained 60 Vbeta and 13 Jbeta primers. Repertoires were generated with immunoSEQ multiplex PCR, while TCRdb's copy carries only in-frame clones and drops some. In the table there are more than 95,000 clones, roughly 80% of which are singletons. By proportion, this clone is medium-sized (0.01 to 0.1%). The antigen remains undetermined. The clonotype comes from a young man in good health and CMV-seropositive. Sequenced sample: PBMCs.

CDR3 DNA: TGTGCCAGCAGCCAAGGACTAGCACACACAGATACGCAGTATTTT. The encoded protein is CASSQGLAHTDTQYF. V usage is TRBV4-2 and J usage is TRBJ2-3, with 7 bases fitting TRBD2. The CDR3 spans 15 residues. Germline values: CDR1 LGHNA, CDR2 YNFKEQ. V lost 1 base to trimming and J lost 2 bases; unmatched junction nucleotides: 3.